One sample yielded the 22 T cell receptor beta chains listed below, sequenced in a study of blood T cell repertoires in COVID-19. The assay was immunoSEQ multiplex PCR, and TCRdb's table has in-frame clones only and misses some. The table lists over 65,000 clones, about nine tenths of them singletons. What was sequenced was peripheral blood. The receptors come from a man in his fifties with active or convalescent COVID-19.

The V call is TRBV6-4, the J call TRBJ2-1, with D possibly being TRBD2 (6 bases). V lost 9 bases and J lost 5, with 14 bases in between. From germline, CDR1 is MRHNA and CDR2 SNTAGT. CDR3 size: 13 residues. The CDR3 nucleotides are TGTGCCAGTGCCAAGGGACTGAACAATGAGCAGTTCTTC. Its translation: CASAKGLNNEQFF.

The chain employs TRBV28 and TRBJ2-1, with 7 bases matching TRBD2. Looked up from germline, CDR1 is MDHEN and CDR2 is SYDVKM. The length of the CDR3 is 12 residues. V lost 5 bases to trimming and J lost 13 bases; unmatched junction nucleotides: 8. CDR3 in amino acids: CASSTPQRGQFF. The CDR3 nucleotides read TGTGCCAGCAGTACTCCCCAGCGGGGACAGTTCTTC.

This clone has more than one count but fewer than ten. The chain has TRBV7-8 and TRBJ1-1, with TRBD1 as a possible D gene (5 bases). CDR1 is SGHVS and CDR2 is FQNEAQ in the germline V gene. Trimming cost V 8 bases and J 4 bases, with 26 bases left between them. The CDR3 is 17 residues long. For the CDR3, the DNA is TGTGCCAGCTGCGATTTGCGGGGGTGGGGGTCGGGCACTGAAGCTTTCTTT. This encodes CASCDLRGWGSGTEAFF.

A few counts support this clone. V usage is TRBV25-1 and J usage is TRBJ2-1; TRBD2 aligns across 10 bases. This CDR3 contains 16 residues. The germline gives CDR1 MGHDK, CDR2 SYGVNS. With V trimmed by 2 bases and J by 9 bases, 10 bases remained unmatched. The CDR3 loop reads CASSEPALAGETEQFF. The CDR3 DNA reads as TGTGCCAGCAGTGAACCAGCCCTAGCGGGAGAGACTGAGCAGTTCTTC.

This rearrangement joins TRBV28 to TRBJ1-2; 11 nucleotides line up with TRBD1. The V segment lost 3 bases and the J segment 4 bases; nucleotides outside the gene matches: 1. The CDR3 sequence is 14 residues long. Germline CDR1 reads MDHEN; CDR2 reads SYDVKM. This CDR3 is CASSFGTGGYGYTF. Here the CDR3 DNA reads TGTGCCAGCAGTTTCGGGACAGGGGGCTATGGCTACACCTTC.

V is TRBV6-1 and J is TRBJ2-7, with D maybe TRBD2 (5 bases). This CDR3 has 13 amino acids. The ends were cut back, 6 bases at V and 2 bases at J, with 11 bases in the middle. Germline V gives CDR1 MNHNS, CDR2 SASEGT. This CDR3 is CASRVGEPYEQYF. The CDR3 region has the DNA TGTGCCAGCAGGGTCGGGGAACCCTACGAGCAGTACTTC.

V is TRBV6-5 and J is TRBJ2-7; TRBD1 agrees at 10 bases. Germline V lookup: CDR1 MNHEY, CDR2 SVGAGI. The CDR3 loop spans 14 amino acids. The V segment lost 2 bases and the J segment 6 bases; nucleotides outside the gene matches: 4. CDR3 amino acids: CASSYGTGDLEQYF. CDR3 nucleotides: TGTGCCAGCAGTTACGGGACAGGGGATCTCGAGCAGTACTTC.

The chain couples TRBV2 to TRBJ2-1, with TRBD1 identical over 7 bases. Germline trimming cut 10 bases from V and 7 bases from J; bases unmatched to any gene: 16. Germline V gives CDR1 SNHLY, CDR2 FYNNEI. CDR3 length: 15 residues. CDR3 region: CATKRVTGVENEQFF. As DNA, the CDR3 is TGTGCCACTAAACGGGTTACAGGGGTGGAGAATGAGCAGTTCTTC. The full variable domain, in which reference TRBV2 and TRBJ2-1 provide the parts outside the CDR3, is EPEVTQTPSHQVTQMGQEVILRCVPISNHLYFYWYRQILGQKVEFLVSFYNNEISEKSEIFDDQFSVERPDGSNFTLKIRSTKLEDSAMYFCATKRVTGVENEQFFGPGTRLTVL.

This clone was seen just once. This chain uses TRBV19 with TRBJ1-5; D gene uncertain. Germline lookup yields CDR1 LNHDA and CDR2 SQIVND (reference sequence). This CDR3 region has 17 residues. With 5 bases removed from V and 9 bases from J, the gap between germline ends came to 26 bases. The CDR3 sequence is CASSLLLGSLSIMPQHF. The DNA of the CDR3 is TGTGCCAGTAGTCTCCTCCTCGGGTCTCTGTCAATAATGCCCCAGCATTTT.

The V gene is TRBV7-8, the J gene TRBJ1-1, with 8 bases matching TRBD1. Unmatched junction bases numbered 9, after V lost 5 bases and J lost 7 bases. This CDR3 region has 14 residues. Per germline, CDR1 SGHVS and CDR2 FQNEAQ. The CDR3 DNA is TGTGCCAGCAGCCAGGACAGGGAAAGAAGTGAAGCTTTCTTT. It translates to CASSQDRERSEAFF.

J is TRBJ1-2 and V is TRBV20-1; D is ambiguous. Germline values: CDR1 DFQATT, CDR2 SNEGSKA (reference sequence). V lost 3 bases, J lost 14 bases, and 16 bases lay in between. The CDR3 has 11 residues. The CDR3 coding sequence is TGCAGTGCTAGCTTGGGCGGGGTTGTTACCTTC. This encodes CSASLGGVVTF.

This clone was seen only once. CDR3 DNA: TGTGCCAGCAGCTTGGCCACCGGGGAGCTGTTTTTT. Its translation is CASSLATGELFF. The chain has TRBV7-9 and TRBJ2-2, with D unclear. The CDR3 runs to 12 residues. Germline assignment: CDR1 SEHNR and CDR2 FQNEAQ (reference sequence). Between the trimmed V and J ends, which lost 3 bases and 4 bases, there was a span of 3 bases.

This clone was counted a single time. The V call is TRBV19, the J call TRBJ2-4; 10 bases are a match to TRBD2. The V segment lost 1 base and the J segment 5 bases; nucleotides outside the gene matches: 5. Germline V CDR1 and CDR2: LNHDA, SQIVND (reference sequence). The CDR3 covers 16 residues. This CDR3 reads CASSIVPSGGQNIQYF. The CDR3 bases are TGTGCCAGTAGTATAGTACCTAGCGGGGGTCAAAACATTCAGTACTTC.

The J gene is TRBJ1-1, the V gene TRBV4-3; the D is unclear. V lost 0 bases and J lost 1, with 12 bases in between. CDR3 length: 16 amino acids. CDR1 is LGHNA, CDR2 YSLEER, per germline. CDR3 coding DNA: TGCGCCAGCAGCCAAGATGAGAAGGCAGGGAACACTGAAGCTTTCTTT. Amino acids: CASSQDEKAGNTEAFF.

The gene calls are TRBV7-9 and TRBJ2-1, with 7 bases that match TRBD2. V was clipped by 5 bases and J by 7 bases; unmatched bases: 8. Germline CDR1 SEHNR, CDR2 FQNEAQ (reference sequence). The CDR3 is made up of 14 amino acids. CDR3 coding DNA: TGTGCCAGCAGCATCAGCGGGAATAGGAATGAGCAGTTCTTC. Residues: CASSISGNRNEQFF.

The table lists this clone with a few counts. The chain joins TRBV12-5 to TRBJ2-3, with D uncertain. The germline CDR1 and CDR2 sequences are LGHNT and FRNRAP. The CDR3 runs 15 residues. The V gene lost 0 bases and the J gene lost 5 bases, with 12 bases spanning the gap. CDR3: CASGLVSLSRDTQYF. The CDR3 DNA is TGTGCTAGTGGTTTGGTATCCCTTTCCCGAGATACGCAGTATTTT.

The chain has TRBV4-3 and TRBJ2-7; possibly TRBD2 for D (5 bases). CDR1 is LGHNA, CDR2 YSLEER, per germline. This CDR3 contains 13 residues. V lost 1 base, J lost 5 bases, and 9 bases lay in between. This CDR3 is CASSQVPGNEQYF. The CDR3 nucleotides are TGCGCCAGCAGCCAAGTCCCCGGGAACGAGCAGTACTTC.

This chain links TRBV19 with TRBJ2-6, with 8 bases matching TRBD2. Germline CDR1 is LNHDA and CDR2 is SQIVND (reference sequence). Germline trimming cut 3 bases from V and 2 bases from J; bases unmatched to any gene: 6. The CDR3 totals 17 residues. DNA for the CDR3: TGTGCCAGTAGTATTACGGGGGGGGCACCTGGGGCCAACGTCCTGACTTTC. This gives the protein CASSITGGAPGANVLTF.

The chain uses TRBV7-2 and TRBJ2-3, with D maybe TRBD2 (6 bases). Trimming shortened V by 1 base and J by 5 bases, and 16 bases separated the two germline ends. Germline CDR1 is SGHTA and CDR2 is FQGNSA. This CDR3 spans 16 amino acids. The CDR3 sequence: CASSLGRRGRLDTQYF. CDR3 coding DNA: TGTGCCAGCAGCTTAGGACGGCGGGGTAGGTTAGATACGCAGTATTTT. The full variable domain, completed using reference TRBV7-2 and TRBJ2-3, is GAGVSQSPSNKVTEKGKDVELRCDPISGHTALYWYRQSLGQGLEFLIYFQGNSAPDKSGLPSDRFSAERTGGSVSTLTIQRTQQEDSAVYLCASSLGRRGRLDTQYFGPGTRLTVL.

J is TRBJ1-5 and V is TRBV15; D gene ambiguous. CDR1 is LNHNV, CDR2 YYDKDF, per germline (reference sequence). V gave up 1 base and J gave up 1 base, with 8 bases separating them. The CDR3 runs to 15 residues. CDR3 protein: CATSRGVESNQPQHF. As DNA, the CDR3 is TGTGCCACCAGCAGAGGGGTGGAGAGCAATCAGCCCCAGCATTTT.

The chain recombines TRBV2 with TRBJ2-2; 9 bases line up with TRBD1. CDR3 length: 15 residues. The V gene end was trimmed by 7 bases and the J gene end by 1 base; junction bases not matched to a gene: 4. Germline CDR1 and CDR2: SNHLY and FYNNEI. DNA for the CDR3: TGTGCCAGCACGGGACAGGGACTGAACACCGGGGAGCTGTTTTTT. Protein: CASTGQGLNTGELFF.

The sample holds many counts of this clone. The V call is TRBV6-6, the J call TRBJ1-1; D gene ambiguous. The V and J ends lost 5 bases and 6 bases respectively, with 13 bases between them. Germline CDR1 MNHNY, CDR2 SVGAGI (reference sequence). The CDR3 has 13 residues. The CDR3 here is CASSRGPDSEAFF. CDR3 nucleotides: TGTGCCAGCAGTCGAGGGCCGGACTCTGAAGCTTTCTTT.